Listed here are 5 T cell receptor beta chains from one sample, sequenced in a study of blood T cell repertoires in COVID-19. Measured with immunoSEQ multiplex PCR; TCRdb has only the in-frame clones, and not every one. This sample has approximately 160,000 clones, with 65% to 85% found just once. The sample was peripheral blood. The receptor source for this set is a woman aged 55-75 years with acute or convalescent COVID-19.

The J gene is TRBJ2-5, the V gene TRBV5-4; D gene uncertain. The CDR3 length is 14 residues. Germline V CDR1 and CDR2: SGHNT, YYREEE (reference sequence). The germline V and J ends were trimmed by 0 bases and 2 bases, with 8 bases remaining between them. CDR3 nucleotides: TGTGCCAGCAGCTTGGCCCGTAGACAAGAGACCCAGTACTTC. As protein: CASSLARRQETQYF.

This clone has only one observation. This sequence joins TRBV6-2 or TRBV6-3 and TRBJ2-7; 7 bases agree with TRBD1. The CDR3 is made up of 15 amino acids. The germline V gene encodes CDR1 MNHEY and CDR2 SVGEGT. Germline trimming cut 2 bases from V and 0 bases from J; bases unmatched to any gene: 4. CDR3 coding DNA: TGTGCCAGCAGTTACGGACAGGCTAGCTCCTACGAGCAGTACTTC. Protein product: CASSYGQASSYEQYF.

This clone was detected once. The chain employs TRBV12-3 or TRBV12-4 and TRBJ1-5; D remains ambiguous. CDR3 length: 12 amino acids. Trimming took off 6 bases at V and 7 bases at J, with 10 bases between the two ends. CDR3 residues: CASRLTEQPQHF. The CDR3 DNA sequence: TGTGCCAGCAGACTTACAGAACAGCCCCAGCATTTT.

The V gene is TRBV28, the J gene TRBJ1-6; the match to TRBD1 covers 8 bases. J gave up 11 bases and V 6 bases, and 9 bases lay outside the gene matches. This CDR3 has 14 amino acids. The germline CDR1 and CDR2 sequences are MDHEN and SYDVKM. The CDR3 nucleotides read TGTGCCAGCAGCCCTAGACAGGGGATTCCACCCCTCCACTTT. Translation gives CASSPRQGIPPLHF.

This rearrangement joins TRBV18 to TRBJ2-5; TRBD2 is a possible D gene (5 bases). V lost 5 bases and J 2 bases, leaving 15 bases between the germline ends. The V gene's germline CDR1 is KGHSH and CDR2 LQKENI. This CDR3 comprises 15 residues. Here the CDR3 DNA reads TGTGCCAGCTCAAACCAAGCGGTAGAACAAGAGACCCAGTACTTC. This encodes CASSNQAVEQETQYF.